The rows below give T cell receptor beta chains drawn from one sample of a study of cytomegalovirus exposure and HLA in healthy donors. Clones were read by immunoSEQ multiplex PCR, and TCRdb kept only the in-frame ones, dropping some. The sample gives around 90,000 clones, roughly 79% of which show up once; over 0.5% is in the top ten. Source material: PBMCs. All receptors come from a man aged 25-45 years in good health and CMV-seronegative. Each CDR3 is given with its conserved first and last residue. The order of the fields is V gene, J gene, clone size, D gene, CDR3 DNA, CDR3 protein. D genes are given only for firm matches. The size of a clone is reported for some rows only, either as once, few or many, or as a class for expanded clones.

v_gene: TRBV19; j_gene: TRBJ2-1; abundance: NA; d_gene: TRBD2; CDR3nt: TGTGCCAGCCCTATCCCCTTCGGGGGGAATTACAATGAGCAGTTCTTC; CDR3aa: CASPIPFGGNYNEQFF
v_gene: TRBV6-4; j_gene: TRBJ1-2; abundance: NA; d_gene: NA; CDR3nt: TGTGCCAGCAGTGACTTGCCCGGGGAGGGCTATGGCTACACCTTC; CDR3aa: CASSDLPGEGYGYTF
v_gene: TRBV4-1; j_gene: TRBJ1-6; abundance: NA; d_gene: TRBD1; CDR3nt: TGCGCCAGCAGCCGACAGGGTCTGGATAATTCACCCCTCCACTTT; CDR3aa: CASSRQGLDNSPLHF
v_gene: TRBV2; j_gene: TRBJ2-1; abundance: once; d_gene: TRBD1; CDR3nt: TGTGCCAGCACTCATGACAGGGGGGAATACAATGAGCAGTTCTTC; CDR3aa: CASTHDRGEYNEQFF
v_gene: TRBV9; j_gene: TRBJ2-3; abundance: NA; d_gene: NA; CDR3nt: TGTGCCAGCAGCGTGCGGGGGCAAACAGATACGCAGTATTTT; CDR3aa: CASSVRGQTDTQYF
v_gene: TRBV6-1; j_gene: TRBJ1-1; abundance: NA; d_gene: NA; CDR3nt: TGTGCCAGCAGTGAAAGGATACAGATCAACACTGAAGCTTTCTTT; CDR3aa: CASSERIQINTEAFF
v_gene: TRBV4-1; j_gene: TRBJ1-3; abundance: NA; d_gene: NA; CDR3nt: TGCGCCAGCAGCCTCGAGTTTGGAAACACCATATATTTT; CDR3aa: CASSLEFGNTIYF
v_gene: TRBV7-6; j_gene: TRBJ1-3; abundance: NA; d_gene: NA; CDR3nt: TGTGCCAGCAGCTTAGGACGGGAATACTCTGGAAACACCATATATTTT; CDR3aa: CASSLGREYSGNTIYF
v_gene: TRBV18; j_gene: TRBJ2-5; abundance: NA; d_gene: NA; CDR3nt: TGTGCCAGCTCACCACCCTTGGAGACCCAGTACTTC; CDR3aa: CASSPPLETQYF
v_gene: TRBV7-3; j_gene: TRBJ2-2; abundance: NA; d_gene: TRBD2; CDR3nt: TGTGCCAGCAGCTTAGGTTACCAGCGGGAGGCTGGGGAGCTGTTTTTT; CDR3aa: CASSLGYQREAGELFF
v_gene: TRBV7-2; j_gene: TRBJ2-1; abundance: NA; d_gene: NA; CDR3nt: TGTGCCAGCAGCTTAGCGCGGGACGGCAATGAGCAGTTCTTC; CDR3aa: CASSLARDGNEQFF
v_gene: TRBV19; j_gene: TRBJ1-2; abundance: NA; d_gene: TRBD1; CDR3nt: TGTGCCAGTAGTCTCACACCGGGACAGGGCAGATATGGCTACACCTTC; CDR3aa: CASSLTPGQGRYGYTF
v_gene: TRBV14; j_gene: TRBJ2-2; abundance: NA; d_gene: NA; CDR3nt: TGTGCCAGCAACCGGGACACGGCCGGGGAGCTGTTTTTT; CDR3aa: CASNRDTAGELFF
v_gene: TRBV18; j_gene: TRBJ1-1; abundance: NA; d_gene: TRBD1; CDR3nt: TGTGCCAGCTCACCACCCCAGGGGGCTGGAACTGAAGCTTTCTTT; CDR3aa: CASSPPQGAGTEAFF
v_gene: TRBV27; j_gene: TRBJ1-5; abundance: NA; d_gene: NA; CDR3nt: TGTGCCAGCAGAACAGGGTCCCGCAATCAGCCCCAGCATTTT; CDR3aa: CASRTGSRNQPQHF
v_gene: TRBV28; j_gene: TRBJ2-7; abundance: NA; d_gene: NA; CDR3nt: TGTGCCAGCACTTCACCAGGGGACACCGCCTACGAGCAGTACTTC; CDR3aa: CASTSPGDTAYEQYF
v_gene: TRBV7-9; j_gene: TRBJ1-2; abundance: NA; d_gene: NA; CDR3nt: TGTGCCAGCAGCCCTCCGGAGGAGGAAAGGAGGAACACCTTC; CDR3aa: CASSPPEEERRNTF
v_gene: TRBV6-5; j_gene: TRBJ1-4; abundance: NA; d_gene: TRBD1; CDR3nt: TGTGCCAGCAGCCCCGGGACAGCCCCCGAAAAACTGTTTTTT; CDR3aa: CASSPGTAPEKLFF
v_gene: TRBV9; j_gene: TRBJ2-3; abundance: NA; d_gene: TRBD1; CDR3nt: TGTGCCAGCAGCGTATTCGGGACAGAGCAAAAGTATACGCAGTATTTT; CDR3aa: CASSVFGTEQKYTQYF
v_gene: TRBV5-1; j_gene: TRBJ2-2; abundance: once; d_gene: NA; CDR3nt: TGCGCCAGCAGCTTGGATAGCGCGAACACCGGGGAGCTGTTTTTT; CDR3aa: CASSLDSANTGELFF
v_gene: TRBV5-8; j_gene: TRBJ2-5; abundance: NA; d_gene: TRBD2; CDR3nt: TGTGCCAGCAGCTTGATAAGCGGGGGGCAAGAGACCCAGTACTTC; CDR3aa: CASSLISGGQETQYF
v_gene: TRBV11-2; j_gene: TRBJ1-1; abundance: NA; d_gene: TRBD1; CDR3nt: TGTGCCAGCAGCTCCGGGACAGGCAAAGGGAACACTGAAGCTTTCTTT; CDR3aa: CASSSGTGKGNTEAFF
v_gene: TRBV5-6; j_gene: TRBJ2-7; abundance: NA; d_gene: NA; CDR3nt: TGTGCCAGCAGCTGGCAGGGGACACCCTACGAGCAGTACTTC; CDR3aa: CASSWQGTPYEQYF
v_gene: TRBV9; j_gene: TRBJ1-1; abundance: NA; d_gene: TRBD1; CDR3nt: TGTGCCAGCAGCGTAGTCCCGACAGGGCAAGCTTTCTTT; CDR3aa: CASSVVPTGQAFF
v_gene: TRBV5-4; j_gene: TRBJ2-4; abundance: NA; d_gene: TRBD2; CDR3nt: TGTGCCAGCAGCTTGGCCGGTAGCGGGGGGTCCAAAAACATTCAGTACTTC; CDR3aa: CASSLAGSGGSKNIQYF
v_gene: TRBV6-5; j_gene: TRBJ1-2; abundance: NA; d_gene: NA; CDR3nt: TGTGCCAGCAGTTACTCACCAGGCTCCCCCGGCTACACCTTC; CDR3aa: CASSYSPGSPGYTF
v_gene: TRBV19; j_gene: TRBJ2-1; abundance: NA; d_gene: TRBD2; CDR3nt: TGTGCCAGTATCGTGGGACTAGCGGGAGGCCCCTACAATGAGCAGTTCTTC; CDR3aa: CASIVGLAGGPYNEQFF
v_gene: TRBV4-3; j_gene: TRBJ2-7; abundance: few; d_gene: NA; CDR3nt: TGCGCCAGCAGCCCTCCCTGCAGATACTACGAGCAGTACTTC; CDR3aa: CASSPPCRYYEQYF
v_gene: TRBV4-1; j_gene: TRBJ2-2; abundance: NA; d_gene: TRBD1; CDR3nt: TGCGCCAGCAGTCCTCAGGGGGTTAATGCCGGGGAGCTGTTTTTT; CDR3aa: CASSPQGVNAGELFF
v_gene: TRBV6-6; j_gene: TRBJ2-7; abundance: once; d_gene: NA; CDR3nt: TGTGCCAGCAGTAGTTCGACGGCAGGGGGGAACGAGCAGTACTTC; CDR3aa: CASSSSTAGGNEQYF
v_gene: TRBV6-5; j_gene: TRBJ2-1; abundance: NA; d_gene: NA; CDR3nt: TGTGCCAGCAGTCGCGCGGCTAGCAGCTACAATGAGCAGTTCTTC; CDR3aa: CASSRAASSYNEQFF
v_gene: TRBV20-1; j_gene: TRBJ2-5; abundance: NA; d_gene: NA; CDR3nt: TGCAGTGCTAGCCCCCAAGAGGCCCAGTACTTC; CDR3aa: CSASPQEAQYF
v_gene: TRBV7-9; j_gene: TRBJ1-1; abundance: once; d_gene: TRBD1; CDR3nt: TGTGCCAGCAGCCTACCGGCGGGACAGGGACATGGTGAAGCTTTCTTT; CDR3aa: CASSLPAGQGHGEAFF
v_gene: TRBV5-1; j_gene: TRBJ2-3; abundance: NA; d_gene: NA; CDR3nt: TGCGCCAGCAGCCCAGGGGACACAGATACGCAGTATTTT; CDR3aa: CASSPGDTDTQYF
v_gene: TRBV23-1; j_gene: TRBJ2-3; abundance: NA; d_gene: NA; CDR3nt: TGCGCCAGCAACAGGGAAACAGATACGCAGTATTTT; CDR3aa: CASNRETDTQYF
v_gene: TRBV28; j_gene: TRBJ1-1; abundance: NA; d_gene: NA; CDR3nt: TGTGCCAGCAGTCCCGAAACGGGGTCCCGGACTGAAGCTTTCTTT; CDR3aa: CASSPETGSRTEAFF
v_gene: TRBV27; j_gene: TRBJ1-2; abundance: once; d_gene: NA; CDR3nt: TGTGCCAGCAGTTTCGGCGGTGGGAACTATGGCTACACCTTC; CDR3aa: CASSFGGGNYGYTF
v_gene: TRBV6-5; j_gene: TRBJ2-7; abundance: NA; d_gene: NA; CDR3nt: TGTGCCAGCAGTGAACTGGTCTACGAGCAGTACTTC; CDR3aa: CASSELVYEQYF
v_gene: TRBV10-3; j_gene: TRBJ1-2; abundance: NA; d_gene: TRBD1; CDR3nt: TGTGCCACCCTCCGGAACGACAGGGAGGATGGCTACACCTTC; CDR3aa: CATLRNDREDGYTF
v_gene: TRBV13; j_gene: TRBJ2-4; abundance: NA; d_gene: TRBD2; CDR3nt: TGTGCCAGCACGTGGCGGGAGGGGGCCAAAAACATTCAGTACTTC; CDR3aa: CASTWREGAKNIQYF
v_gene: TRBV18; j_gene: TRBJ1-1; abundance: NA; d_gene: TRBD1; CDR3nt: TGTGCCAGCTCTTTAGACAGGGCAGACACTGAAGCTTTCTTT; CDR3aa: CASSLDRADTEAFF